The clone carrying this T cell receptor (beta chain) was counted a few times. The repertoire was sequenced with immunoSEQ multiplex PCR; TCRdb's copy has only in-frame clones and lacks some. In the table there are more than 95,000 clones, about 90% of which are singletons. The entry originates in a study of OX40 agonist ivuxolimab in advanced cancers. CDR1 and CDR2 from the germline V gene are GTSNPN and SVGIG (reference sequence). Trimming pared 0 bases from V and 4 bases from J, leaving 12 bases between. This CDR3 has 14 residues. Sample: CD4+ or CD8+ T cells sorted from blood, taken in a trial of the OX40 agonist ivuxolimab. The chain has TRBV30 and TRBJ1-2, with D tentatively TRBD1 (5 bases). The receptor was isolated from an adult with an advanced solid tumor such as melanoma, head and neck, liver or kidney cancer. CDR3 bases: TGTGCCTGGAGTGTAGGGCAGGGAGTCTATGGCTACACCTTC. It translates to CAWSVGQGVYGYTF.